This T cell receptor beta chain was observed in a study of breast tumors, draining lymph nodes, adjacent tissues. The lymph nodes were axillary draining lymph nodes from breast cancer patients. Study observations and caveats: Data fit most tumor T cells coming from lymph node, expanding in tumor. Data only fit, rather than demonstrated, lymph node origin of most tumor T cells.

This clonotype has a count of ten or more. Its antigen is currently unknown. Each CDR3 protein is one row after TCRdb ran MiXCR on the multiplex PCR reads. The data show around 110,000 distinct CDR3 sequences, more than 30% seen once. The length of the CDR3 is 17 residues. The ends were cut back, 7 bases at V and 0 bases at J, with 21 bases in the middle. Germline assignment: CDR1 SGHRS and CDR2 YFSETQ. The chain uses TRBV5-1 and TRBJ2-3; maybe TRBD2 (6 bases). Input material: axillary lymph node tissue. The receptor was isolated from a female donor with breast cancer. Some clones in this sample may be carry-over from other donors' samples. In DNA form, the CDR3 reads TGCGCCAGCCGCGCGGGTGGCGGGGCCGTTAGCACAGATACGCAGTATTTT. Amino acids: CASRAGGGAVSTDTQYF.